The 10 T cell receptor beta chains listed next were all sequenced from one sample in a study of early stage breast cancer tumors. The method was immunoSEQ multiplex PCR; TCRdb's version includes in-frame clones alone and lacks a portion of them. The sample includes 25,000 to 30,000 clones, about four fifths of them seen just once. What was sequenced was blood. The receptors derive from a person aged 45 to 59 with breast cancer.

V is TRBV4-1 and J is TRBJ1-3; 10 nucleotides align to TRBD1. The junction had 7 bases not matched to a gene; V was cut back by 1 base and J by 4 bases. Germline CDR1 reads MGHRA; CDR2 reads YSYEKL. The CDR3 totals 17 residues. CDR3 nucleotides: TGCGCCAGCAGCCAAGTCCCGGGACAGGGGAGCGGAAACACCATATATTTT. Residues: CASSQVPGQGSGNTIYF.

This chain uses TRBV5-4 with TRBJ2-1, with D tentatively TRBD2 (6 bases). Germline V gene data show CDR1 as SGHNT and CDR2 as YYREEE (reference sequence). The CDR3 contains 16 residues. V was clipped by 1 base and J by 7 bases, with 18 bases between them. CDR3 in amino acids: CASSLSVAAPGNEQFF. DNA of the CDR3: TGTGCCAGCAGCTTGTCGGTAGCGGCGCCGGGGAATGAGCAGTTCTTC.

The CDR3 sequence: CASSSWDSGELFF. Here the CDR3 DNA reads TGTGCCAGCAGCAGCTGGGATTCCGGGGAGCTGTTTTTT. The chain recombines TRBV7-9 with TRBJ2-2; D gene uncertain. The CDR3 has 13 residues. The ends were cut back, 5 bases at V and 6 bases at J, with 10 bases in the middle. Germline CDR1 SEHNR, CDR2 FQNEAQ (reference sequence). The full variable domain, its missing parts supplied by reference TRBV7-9 and TRBJ2-2, is DTGVSQNPRHKITKRGQNVTFRCDPISEHNRLYWYRQTLGQGPEFLTYFQNEAQLEKSRLLSDRFSAERPKGSFSTLEIQRTEQGDSAMYLCASSSWDSGELFFGEGSRLTVL.

This chain joins TRBV7-3 and TRBJ1-2; 11 bases match TRBD1. The germline CDR1 and CDR2 sequences are SGHTA and FQGTGA. The CDR3 contains 15 residues. V lost 0 bases and J lost 4; bases outside the gene matches: 1. The CDR3 spells CASSLTGTGGYGYTF. The CDR3, as DNA: TGTGCCAGCAGCTTAACGGGGACAGGGGGCTATGGCTACACCTTC.

This chain connects TRBV5-6 to TRBJ1-6; 8 bases map to TRBD1. Germline V gives CDR1 SGHDT, CDR2 YYEEEE. V trimming: 1 base; J trimming: 0 bases; junction bases outside the gene matches: 3. The CDR3 has 17 amino acids. The CDR3 here is CASSLNRGSSYNSPLHF. DNA of the CDR3: TGTGCCAGCAGCTTGAACAGGGGGAGCTCCTATAATTCACCCCTCCACTTT.

This clone was seen once. This chain connects TRBV29-1 to TRBJ2-3, with D unresolved. The V end lost 6 bases, the J end lost 2 bases, and 6 bases lay between the germline ends. Germline-derived CDR1 and CDR2 are SQVTM and ANQGSEA. This CDR3 has 11 residues. In DNA form, the CDR3 reads TGCAGCGTAGTTTACACAGATACGCAGTATTTT. This sequence encodes CSVVYTDTQYF.

This chain joins TRBV13 and TRBJ2-5; D possibly corresponds to TRBD2 (6 bases). The CDR3 covers 13 residues. Germline V gives CDR1 PRHDT, CDR2 FYEKMQ (reference sequence). Deletions cut 3 bases from V and 5 bases from J, with 10 bases between. The CDR3 nucleotides read TGTGCCAGCAGCTTGACTAGGGGCGAGACCCAGTACTTC. Encoded protein: CASSLTRGETQYF.

This chain connects TRBV5-1 to TRBJ1-2, with 9 nucleotides matching TRBD1. CDR3 length equals 14 residues. Looked up from germline, CDR1 is SGHRS and CDR2 is YFSETQ. Germline trimming cut 3 bases from V and 8 bases from J; bases unmatched to any gene: 8. The CDR3 DNA follows: TGCGCCAGCAGCTGGGGACAGGGCCCTAGGGGCTACACCTTC. Translated: CASSWGQGPRGYTF.

A single count supports this clone. The chain has TRBV25-1 and TRBJ1-1; 11 bases line up with TRBD1. Trimming removed 4 bases from V and 4 bases from J; junction bases left unmatched: 11. This CDR3 contains 17 residues. Germline V gives CDR1 MGHDK, CDR2 SYGVNS. The CDR3 coding sequence is TGTGCCAGCAGTGCACCACGATCGGGACAGGGGGGCACTGAAGCTTTCTTT. Protein: CASSAPRSGQGGTEAFF.

V and J are TRBV14 and TRBJ2-1, with D unclear. The CDR3 loop spans 17 amino acids. Germline CDR1 and CDR2: SGHDN and FVKESK. The V and J ends lost 0 bases and 0 bases respectively, with 12 bases between them. The CDR3: CASSQEYPRFSYNEQFF. For the CDR3, the DNA is TGTGCCAGCAGCCAAGAATACCCTAGATTCTCCTACAATGAGCAGTTCTTC.